This T cell receptor beta chain was identified in a study of metastatic and nonmetastatic thyroid tumors. This clone qualifies as medium-sized. TCRdb reanalyzed the PCR reads with MiXCR. The sample contains more than 10,000 clones, around a quarter of which appear only once. Not a single patient had been given any form of treatment at any point before undergoing thyroid surgery. V lost 1 base, J lost 10 bases, and 3 bases stayed unmatched. The CDR3 spans 12 residues. Per the germline V gene, CDR1 is SEHNR and CDR2 is FQNEAQ (reference sequence). The rearrangement joins TRBV7-9 to TRBJ1-1; 7 nucleotides agree with TRBD1. The clonotype originates from a female donor with papillary thyroid cancer or a benign thyroid nodule (not recorded which). Some clones in this sample may be carry-over from other donors' samples. The sample taken for sequencing was tumor tissue. DNA of the CDR3: TGTGCCAGCAGCTTAGGGAGGGGGCGAGCTTTCTTT. Amino acid sequence: CASSLGRGRAFF.